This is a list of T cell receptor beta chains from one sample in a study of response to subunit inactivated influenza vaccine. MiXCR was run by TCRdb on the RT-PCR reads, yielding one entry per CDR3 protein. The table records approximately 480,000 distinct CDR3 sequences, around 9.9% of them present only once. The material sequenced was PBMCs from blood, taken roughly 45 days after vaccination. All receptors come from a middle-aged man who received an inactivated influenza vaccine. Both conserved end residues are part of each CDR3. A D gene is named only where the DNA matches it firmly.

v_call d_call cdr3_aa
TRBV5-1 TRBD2 CASSRGNGGIQFF
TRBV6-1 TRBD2 CASNRLAGGRVTDTQYF
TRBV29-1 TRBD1 CSVDDRGTGNTIYF
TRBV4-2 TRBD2 CASSQGLAGAVQYF
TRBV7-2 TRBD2 CASSSQRGRTDTQYF
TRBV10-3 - CAIRQGETGELFF
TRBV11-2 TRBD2 CASSVAGTSAPEQFF
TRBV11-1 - CASRAGSAYSGANVLTF
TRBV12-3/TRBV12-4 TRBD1 CASTDGGTGQETQYF
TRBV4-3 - CASSLRVGGEKLFF
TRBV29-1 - CSVETRHSYNEQFF
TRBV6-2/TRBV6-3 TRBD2 CASSYTSGRGQQYF
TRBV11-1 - CASSYGGLNSQETQNF
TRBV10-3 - CAIGEYGQAIPYGYTF
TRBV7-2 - CASRLAFSPGPIYNSPLHF
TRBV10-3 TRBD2 CAISPGLAGKETQYF
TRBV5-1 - CASSLGSFGESLETQYF
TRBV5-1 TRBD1 CASSLGGQPTDTQYF
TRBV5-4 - CASSRGRGQDTGELFF
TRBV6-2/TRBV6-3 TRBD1 CASSSARTGGGLYEQYF
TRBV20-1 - CSASEPTKGLFF
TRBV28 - CASNRQIRRAYEQYF
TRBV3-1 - CASSQVGETQYF
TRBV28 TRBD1 CASSTPGTGGYEQYF
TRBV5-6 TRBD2 CASSPTTSGRARGYNEQFF
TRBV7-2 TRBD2 CASSLAGGSGTSGGATYEQYF
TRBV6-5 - CASSYYGPYNEQFF